The clone carrying this T cell receptor (beta chain) was observed a handful of times. Germline V lookup: CDR1 KGHSH, CDR2 LQKENI. This CDR3 is built from 15 residues. V was clipped by 3 bases and J by 4 bases; unmatched bases: 8. This specimen belongs to a study of control samples from healthy donors and cancer patients. TCRdb's copy holds only in-frame clones and misses some; the assay was immunoSEQ multiplex PCR. Of about 170,000 clones in the sample, 80% to 90% were seen once. J is TRBJ1-2 and V is TRBV18, with 7 bases that match TRBD1. The sequencing input was blood. The TCR comes from a man aged 25 to 45 in good health. The CDR3 loop reads CASSPSDRVSYGYTF. Written as DNA, the CDR3 is TGTGCCAGCTCACCTTCAGACAGGGTGAGCTATGGCTACACCTTC.